The 30 T cell receptor beta chains in this list originate from one sample, sequenced in a study of cytomegalovirus exposure and HLA in healthy donors. Both 60 Vbeta primers and 13 Jbeta primers went into the PCR. The data were produced by immunoSEQ multiplex PCR, yet TCRdb's version contains in-frame clones alone and is incomplete. The sample has approximately 140,000 clones, 75% to 85% seen once. Sequencing was performed on PBMCs. Source of these receptors: a middle-aged woman in good health and CMV-seropositive.

This clone was seen only once. CDR3 protein: CASVLQGRDGYTF. The CDR3, as DNA: TGTGCCAGCGTCCTACAGGGACGAGATGGCTACACCTTC. This chain links TRBV5-4 with TRBJ1-2, with a possible D match to TRBD1 (6 bases). Trimming cost V 7 bases and J 6 bases, with 16 bases left between them. The length of the CDR3 is 13 residues. CDR1 is SGHNT, CDR2 YYREEE, per germline (reference sequence).

This clone was picked up a small number of times. The J gene is TRBJ2-1, the V gene TRBV13, with 8 bases identical to TRBD2. The CDR3 is 14 amino acids. Germline assignment: CDR1 PRHDT and CDR2 FYEKMQ (reference sequence). V lost 2 bases to trimming and J lost 8 bases; unmatched junction nucleotides: 5. CDR3 in DNA: TGTGCCAGCAGCTTACGGGGGGGCCGCTATGAGCAGTTCTTC. This encodes CASSLRGGRYEQFF.

V usage is TRBV28 and J usage is TRBJ2-3; the match to TRBD2 covers 11 bases. The germline CDR1 and CDR2 sequences are MDHEN and SYDVKM. This CDR3 is 14 amino acids long. V trimming: 6 bases; J trimming: 11 bases; junction bases outside the gene matches: 10. CDR3 in DNA: TGTGCCAGCAGGTTAGCGGGAGGGCCCCGGGGGCAGTATTTT. Translation: CASRLAGGPRGQYF.

V usage is TRBV5-6 and J usage is TRBJ1-6; D remains ambiguous. The CDR3 consists of 16 residues. V lost 6 bases and J 5 bases, leaving 18 bases between the germline ends. Per the germline V gene, CDR1 is SGHDT and CDR2 is YYEEEE. The CDR3 DNA sequence: TGTGCCAGCAATCAGATCGGGGTGGCGGATAATTCACCCCTCCACTTT. Residues: CASNQIGVADNSPLHF.

The rearrangement links TRBV2 to TRBJ2-7, with TRBD2 identical over 10 bases. V gave up 8 bases and J gave up 7 bases; unmatched junction bases: 17. The length of the CDR3 is 16 residues. CDR1 is SNHLY, CDR2 FYNNEI, per germline. The CDR3 DNA reads as TGTGCCAGCCGACCGGCTAGCGGGAGACTTATTGAGGAGCAGTACTTC. Its protein product is CASRPASGRLIEEQYF.

This clone appeared a single time. The chain recombines TRBV14 with TRBJ2-1; 7 nucleotides agree with TRBD1. With V trimmed by 7 bases and J by 6 bases, 18 bases remained unmatched. This CDR3 comprises 17 residues. CDR1 and CDR2 from the germline V gene are SGHDN and FVKESK. As DNA, the CDR3 is TGTGCCAGCACAGAGCGGACAGGCCCTATTTCCCTCAATGAGCAGTTCTTC. This translates into CASTERTGPISLNEQFF.

This clone was observed a few times. This rearrangement joins TRBV4-1 to TRBJ2-5; 10 nucleotides align to TRBD2. CDR3 length: 17 amino acids. Losses at the gene ends were 0 bases for V and 0 bases for J; bases not matched to a gene: 4. Germline loops: CDR1 MGHRA, CDR2 YSYEKL. CDR3 DNA sequence: TGCGCCAGCAGCCAAGAATATAGCGGGGGGCACCAAGAGACCCAGTACTTC. It specifies CASSQEYSGGHQETQYF.

There are a few counts of this clone. The chain joins TRBV7-9 to TRBJ1-1; no clear D. V lost 2 bases and J 4 bases, leaving 8 bases between the germline ends. The germline V gene has CDR1 SEHNR and CDR2 FQNEAQ (reference sequence). The CDR3 contains 13 residues. The CDR3 region has the DNA TGTGCCAGCAGCTTAAGGGAGGGCACTGAAGCTTTCTTT. Encoded protein: CASSLREGTEAFF.

This clone was seen more than once but under ten times. The chain combines TRBV18 with TRBJ1-6, with D unresolved. V lost 2 bases to trimming and J lost 2 bases, with 10 bases between them. The CDR3 runs to 16 residues. Germline CDR1 and CDR2: KGHSH and LQKENI. CDR3 region: CASSPNAETYNSPLHF. The CDR3 DNA follows: TGTGCCAGCTCACCAAATGCGGAAACCTATAATTCACCCCTCCACTTT.

The V gene is TRBV7-2, the J gene TRBJ1-5, with TRBD1 as a possible D gene (5 bases). This CDR3 has 14 residues. The V end lost 4 bases, the J end lost 5 bases, and 12 bases lay between the germline ends. CDR1 SGHTA and CDR2 FQGNSA come from the germline V gene. This chain's CDR3 is CASSSQGADQPQHF. Written as DNA, the CDR3 is TGTGCCAGCAGCTCACAAGGGGCGGATCAGCCCCAGCATTTT.

The chain employs TRBV19 and TRBJ1-1; weak D call: TRBD1 (5 bases). V lost 5 bases and J 0 bases, leaving 10 bases between the germline ends. Germline-derived CDR1 and CDR2 are LNHDA and SQIVND (reference sequence). CDR3 length: 14 amino acids. This CDR3 is CASSVDTLNTEAFF. The CDR3, as DNA: TGTGCCAGTAGTGTGGACACCTTGAACACTGAAGCTTTCTTT.

This CDR3 reads CAWSVLDRLNTEAFF. The CDR3, as DNA: TGTGCCTGGAGTGTACTTGACAGATTAAACACTGAAGCTTTCTTT. The V call is TRBV30, the J call TRBJ1-1; weak D call: TRBD1 (5 bases). The CDR3 extends over 15 amino acids. V was clipped by 0 bases and J by 2 bases, with 13 bases between them. The germline V gene encodes CDR1 GTSNPN and CDR2 SVGIG (reference sequence). The full variable domain, rest sourced from reference TRBV30 and TRBJ1-1, is SQTIHQWPATLVQPVGSPLSLECTVEGTSNPNLYWYRQAAGRGLQLLFYSVGIGQISSEVPQNLSASRPQDRQFILSSKKLLLSDSGFYLCAWSVLDRLNTEAFFGQGTRLTVV.

V gene TRBV4-2 combines with J gene TRBJ2-7; 11 positions agree with TRBD2. Germline V gene lookup returns CDR1 LGHNA and CDR2 YNFKEQ. J lost 0 bases, V lost 1 base, and 2 bases had no gene match. The CDR3 extends over 16 amino acids. The CDR3 is CASSQGLAGGSYEQYF. The DNA for the CDR3 is TGTGCCAGCAGCCAAGGTCTAGCGGGAGGCTCCTACGAGCAGTACTTC.

This clone is judged medium-sized. This rearrangement joins TRBV7-3 to TRBJ1-2; tentatively, D is TRBD1 (6 bases). The length of the CDR3 is 15 residues. Per germline, CDR1 SGHTA and CDR2 FQGTGA. The V and J ends lost 5 bases and 8 bases respectively, with 21 bases between them. CDR3 region: CASSRIQGDKDGYTF. The CDR3, as DNA: TGTGCCAGCAGCAGAATACAGGGAGATAAGGACGGCTACACCTTC.

Written as DNA, the CDR3 is TGTGCCAGCCTAAATGGCAGGGCGGGAGCCACTGAAGCTTTCTTT. Translation gives CASLNGRAGATEAFF. This rearrangement joins TRBV7-2 to TRBJ1-1; weak D call: TRBD1 (5 bases). CDR1 is SGHTA, CDR2 FQGNSA, per germline. The CDR3 runs to 15 residues. V lost 8 bases and J 4 bases, leaving 20 bases between the germline ends.

This chain uses TRBV5-1 with TRBJ2-7; a weak D match, TRBD1 (6 bases). Deletions cut 7 bases from V and 0 bases from J, with 14 bases between. The length of the CDR3 is 14 residues. Looked up from germline, CDR1 is SGHRS and CDR2 is YFSETQ. CDR3 sequence reads: CASRRTALSYEQYF. The DNA of the CDR3 is TGCGCCAGCCGGCGGACAGCTCTCTCCTACGAGCAGTACTTC.

This clone appeared once. The chain carries TRBV28 and TRBJ2-1; possibly TRBD1 for D (7 bases). V was cut by 4 bases and J by 12 bases, with 16 bases left in between. Germline V gives CDR1 MDHEN, CDR2 SYDVKM. This CDR3 region has 13 residues. The CDR3 DNA sequence: TGTGCCAGCAGTTCACACGACAGGGAGGTGCAGTTCTTC. Amino acid sequence: CASSSHDREVQFF.

The V gene is TRBV19, the J gene TRBJ1-1, with a weak D call TRBD1 (5 bases). Germline lookup yields CDR1 LNHDA and CDR2 SQIVND (reference sequence). CDR3 length equals 13 residues. Trimming took off 7 bases at V and 8 bases at J, with 17 bases between the two ends. The CDR3 loop is CASTQGPIWEAFF. The CDR3 coding sequence is TGTGCCAGTACCCAGGGTCCGATCTGGGAAGCTTTCTTT.

This sequence joins TRBV19 and TRBJ1-4; a weak D match, TRBD1 (5 bases). The CDR3 loop spans 15 amino acids. Germline V gives CDR1 LNHDA, CDR2 SQIVND (reference sequence). V lost 2 bases to trimming and J lost 0 bases, with 7 bases between them. Here the CDR3 DNA reads TGTGCCAGTAGTATACAGGGCTCAACTAATGAAAAACTGTTTTTT. It yields the protein CASSIQGSTNEKLFF. The complete variable domain, with remaining parts taken from reference TRBV19 and TRBJ1-4, reads DGGITQSPKYLFRKEGQNVTLSCEQNLNHDAMYWYRQDPGQGLRLIYYSQIVNDFQKGDIAEGYSVSREKKESFPLTVTSAQKNPTAFYLCASSIQGSTNEKLFFGSGTQLSVL.

The rearrangement joins TRBV28 to TRBJ2-6; the D gene is possibly TRBD2 (5 bases). Per germline, CDR1 MDHEN and CDR2 SYDVKM. The CDR3 length is 16 residues. The V gene lost 3 bases and the J gene lost 0 bases, with 9 bases spanning the gap. The CDR3 reads CASSFRLSSGANVLTF. As DNA, the CDR3 is TGTGCCAGCAGTTTTCGACTAAGCTCTGGGGCCAACGTCCTGACTTTC.

V and J are TRBV5-1 and TRBJ1-1; 7 positions agree with TRBD1. The CDR3 consists of 14 residues. Looked up from germline, CDR1 is SGHRS and CDR2 is YFSETQ. V lost 1 base and J lost 3; bases outside the gene matches: 3. The CDR3 reads CASSLTTGDTEAFF. CDR3 nucleotide sequence: TGCGCCAGCAGCTTGACTACAGGGGACACTGAAGCTTTCTTT.

V gene TRBV27 combines with J gene TRBJ1-2, with 7 bases fitting TRBD1. V shed 6 bases, J shed 8 bases, and the junction held 9 bases outside the gene matches. Germline assignment: CDR1 MNHEY and CDR2 SMNVEV (reference sequence). The CDR3 length is 13 residues. CDR3: CASSPDRVGGYTF. The CDR3 DNA is TGTGCCAGCAGCCCCGACAGGGTAGGGGGCTACACCTTC.

This chain joins TRBV11-2 and TRBJ2-7; 9 bases match TRBD1. Germline V gene sequence: CDR1 SGHAT, CDR2 FQNNGV. V trimming: 1 base; J trimming: 4 bases; junction bases outside the gene matches: 2. There are 14 residues in the CDR3. Here the CDR3 DNA reads TGTGCCAGCAGCTTAGTAGGGACAGGGTACGAGCAGTACTTC. Translation: CASSLVGTGYEQYF.

This clone was counted between two and nine times. This chain uses TRBV7-9 with TRBJ2-2; perhaps TRBD1 as D (5 bases). Trimming cost V 5 bases and J 2 bases, with 12 bases left between them. CDR1 SEHNR and CDR2 FQNEAQ come from the germline V gene (reference sequence). The CDR3 has 15 residues. The CDR3 spells CASSRQSTNTGELFF. In nucleotides, the CDR3 is TGTGCCAGCAGCCGACAGTCTACAAACACCGGGGAGCTGTTTTTT.

This sequence joins TRBV9 and TRBJ1-2, with 7 nucleotides matching TRBD1. The CDR3 loop spans 15 amino acids. The V and J ends lost 6 bases and 8 bases, in that order; junction bases with no gene match: 16. The germline V gene has CDR1 SGDLS and CDR2 YYNGEE. This chain's CDR3 is CASNPFDRVSGGYTF. The CDR3 DNA reads TGTGCCAGCAACCCTTTCGACAGGGTGTCTGGCGGCTACACCTTC.

This clone was seen a handful of times. The chain couples TRBV7-3 to TRBJ2-6, with TRBD1 matching 8 bases. Unmatched junction bases numbered 10, after V lost 5 bases and J lost 1 base. Germline loops: CDR1 SGHTA, CDR2 FQGTGA. There are 18 residues in the CDR3. CDR3 in amino acids: CASSRTPGQASGANVLTF. The DNA of the CDR3 is TGTGCCAGCAGCCGGACCCCGGGACAGGCATCTGGGGCCAACGTCCTGACTTTC. The full variable domain, its missing parts supplied by reference TRBV7-3 and TRBJ2-6, is GAGVSQTPSNKVTEKGKYVELRCDPISGHTALYWYRQSLGQGPEFLIYFQGTGAADDSGLPNDRFFAVRPEGSVSTLKIQRTERGDSAVYLCASSRTPGQASGANVLTFGAGSRLTVL.

This clone was picked up a small number of times. This sequence joins TRBV4-1 and TRBJ2-7, with a tentative D call TRBD2 (5 bases). Germline V gives CDR1 MGHRA, CDR2 YSYEKL. The CDR3 covers 15 residues. V dropped 0 bases and J dropped 3 bases, with 12 bases sitting between them. The CDR3 loop reads CASSQDPGVVYEQYF. In DNA form, the CDR3 reads TGCGCCAGCAGCCAAGATCCCGGGGTAGTCTACGAGCAGTACTTC.

This chain connects TRBV28 to TRBJ1-2; no clear D gene. The CDR3 loop spans 13 amino acids. Trimming removed 5 bases from V and 4 bases from J, with 11 bases in between. Germline V gene sequence: CDR1 MDHEN, CDR2 SYDVKM. The CDR3 nucleotides are TGTGCCAGCAGTACTATATTCTTCTATGGCTACACCTTC. This codes for CASSTIFFYGYTF.

This chain joins TRBV19 and TRBJ2-7; weak D call: TRBD2 (6 bases). CDR1 and CDR2 from the germline V gene are LNHDA and SQIVND (reference sequence). This CDR3 spans 15 amino acids. With 6 bases removed from V and 4 bases from J, the gap between germline ends came to 19 bases. In DNA form, the CDR3 reads TGTGCCAGTAGGAAACCCGGGACTCCCTCTTACGAGCAGTACTTC. It specifies CASRKPGTPSYEQYF.

V gene TRBV5-6 combines with J gene TRBJ2-3, with no clear D. Deletions cut 0 bases from V and 5 bases from J, with 10 bases between. CDR1 SGHDT and CDR2 YYEEEE come from the germline V gene. The CDR3 sequence is 14 residues long. The CDR3 DNA reads as TGTGCCAGCAGCTTGGGGGCCCAAGGAGATACGCAGTATTTT. This translates into CASSLGAQGDTQYF.